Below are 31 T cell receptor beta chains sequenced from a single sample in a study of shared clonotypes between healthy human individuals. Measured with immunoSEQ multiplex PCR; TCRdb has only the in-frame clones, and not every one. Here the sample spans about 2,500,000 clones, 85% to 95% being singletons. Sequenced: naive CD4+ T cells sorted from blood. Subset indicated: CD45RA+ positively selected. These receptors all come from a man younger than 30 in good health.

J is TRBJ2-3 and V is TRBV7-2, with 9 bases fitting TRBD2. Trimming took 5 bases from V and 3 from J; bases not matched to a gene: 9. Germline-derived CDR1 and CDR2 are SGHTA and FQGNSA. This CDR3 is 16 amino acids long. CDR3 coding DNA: TGTGCCAGCAGCCCCGGGACTAGCATTCTGACAGATACGCAGTATTTT. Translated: CASSPGTSILTDTQYF.

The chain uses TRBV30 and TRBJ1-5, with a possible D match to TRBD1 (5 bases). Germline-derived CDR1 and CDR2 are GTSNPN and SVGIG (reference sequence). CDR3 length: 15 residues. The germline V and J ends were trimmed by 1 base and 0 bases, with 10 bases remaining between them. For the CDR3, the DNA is TGTGCCTGGAGTGGTGGGGGGAATAGCAATCAGCCCCAGCATTTT. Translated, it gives CAWSGGGNSNQPQHF.

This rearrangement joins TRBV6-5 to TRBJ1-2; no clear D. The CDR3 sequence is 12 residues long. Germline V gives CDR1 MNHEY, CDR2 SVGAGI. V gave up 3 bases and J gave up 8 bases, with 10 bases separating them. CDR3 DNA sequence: TGTGCCAGCAGTTATGGGGATAACGGCTACACCTTC. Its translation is CASSYGDNGYTF.

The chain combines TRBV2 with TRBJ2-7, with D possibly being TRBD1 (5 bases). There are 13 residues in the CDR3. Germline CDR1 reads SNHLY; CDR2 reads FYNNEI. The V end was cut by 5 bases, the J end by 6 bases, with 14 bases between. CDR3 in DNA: TGTGCCAGCAGTAGATTCCAGGGCAGCGAGCAGTACTTC. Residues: CASSRFQGSEQYF.

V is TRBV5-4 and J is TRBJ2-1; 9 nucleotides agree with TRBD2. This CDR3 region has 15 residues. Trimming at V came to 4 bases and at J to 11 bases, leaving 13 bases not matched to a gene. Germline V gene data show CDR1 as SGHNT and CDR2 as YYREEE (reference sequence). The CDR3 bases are TGTGCCAGCAGCCTGGAGCGGGGGGTGGCACAAAAGCAGTTCTTC. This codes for CASSLERGVAQKQFF.

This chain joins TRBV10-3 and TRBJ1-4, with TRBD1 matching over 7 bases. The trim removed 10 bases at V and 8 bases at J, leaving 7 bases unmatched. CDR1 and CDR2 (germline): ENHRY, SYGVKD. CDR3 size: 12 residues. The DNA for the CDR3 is TGTGCCACCTCAGGGGGGCGGGAAAAACTGTTTTTT. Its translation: CATSGGREKLFF.

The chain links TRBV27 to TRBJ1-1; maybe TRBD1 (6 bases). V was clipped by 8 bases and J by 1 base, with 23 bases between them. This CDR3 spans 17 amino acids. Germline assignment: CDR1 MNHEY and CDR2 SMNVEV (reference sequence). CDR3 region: CASRPYIGARGNTEAFF. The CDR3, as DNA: TGTGCCAGCCGCCCCTACATCGGGGCCAGGGGGAACACTGAAGCTTTCTTT.

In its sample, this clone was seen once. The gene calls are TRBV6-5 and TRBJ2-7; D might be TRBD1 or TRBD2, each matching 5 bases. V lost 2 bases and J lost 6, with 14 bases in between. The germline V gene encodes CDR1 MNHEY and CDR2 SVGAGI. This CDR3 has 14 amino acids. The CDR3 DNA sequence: TGTGCCAGCAGTTACGACAGTGGGACGCCCGAGCAGTACTTC. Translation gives CASSYDSGTPEQYF.

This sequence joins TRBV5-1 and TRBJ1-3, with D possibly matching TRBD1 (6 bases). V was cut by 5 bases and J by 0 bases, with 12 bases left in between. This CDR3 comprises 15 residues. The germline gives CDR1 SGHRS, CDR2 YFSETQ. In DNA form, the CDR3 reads TGCGCCAGCAGACAAGGACAGAGCTCTGGAAACACCATATATTTT. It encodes CASRQGQSSGNTIYF.

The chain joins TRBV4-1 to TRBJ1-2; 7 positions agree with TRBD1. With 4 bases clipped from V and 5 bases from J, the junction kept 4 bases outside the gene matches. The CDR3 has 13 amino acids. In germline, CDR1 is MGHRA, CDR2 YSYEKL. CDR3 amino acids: CASSPGQVYGYTF. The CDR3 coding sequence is TGCGCCAGCAGCCCCGGACAGGTTTATGGCTACACCTTC.

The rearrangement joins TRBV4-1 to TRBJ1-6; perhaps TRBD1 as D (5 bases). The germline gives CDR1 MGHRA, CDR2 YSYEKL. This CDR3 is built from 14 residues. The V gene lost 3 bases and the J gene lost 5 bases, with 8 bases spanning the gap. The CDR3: CASSHDRDNSPLHF. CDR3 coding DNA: TGCGCCAGCAGCCACGACAGAGATAATTCACCCCTCCACTTT.

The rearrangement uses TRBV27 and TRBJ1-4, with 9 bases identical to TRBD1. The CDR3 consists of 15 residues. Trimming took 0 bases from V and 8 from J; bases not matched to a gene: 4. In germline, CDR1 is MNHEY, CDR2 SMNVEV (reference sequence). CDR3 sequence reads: CASSLSTGGREKLFF. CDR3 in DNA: TGTGCCAGCAGTTTATCGACAGGGGGAAGGGAAAAACTGTTTTTT.

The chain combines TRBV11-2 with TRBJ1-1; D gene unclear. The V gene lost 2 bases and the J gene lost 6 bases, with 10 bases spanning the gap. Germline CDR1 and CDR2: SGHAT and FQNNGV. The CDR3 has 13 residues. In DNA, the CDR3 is TGTGCCAGCAGCTTAATAGGGTTCGCTGAAGCTTTCTTT. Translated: CASSLIGFAEAFF.

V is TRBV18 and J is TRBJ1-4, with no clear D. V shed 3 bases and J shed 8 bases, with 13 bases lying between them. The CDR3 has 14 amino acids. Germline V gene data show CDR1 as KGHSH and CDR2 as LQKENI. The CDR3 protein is CASSPAQVGEKLFF. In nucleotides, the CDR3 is TGTGCCAGCTCACCCGCGCAGGTCGGGGAAAAACTGTTTTTT.

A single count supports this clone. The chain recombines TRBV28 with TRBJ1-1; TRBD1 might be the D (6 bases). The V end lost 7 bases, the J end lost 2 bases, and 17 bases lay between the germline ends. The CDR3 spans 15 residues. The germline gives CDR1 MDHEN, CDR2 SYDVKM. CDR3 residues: CASNTGGRGNTEAFF. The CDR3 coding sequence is TGTGCCAGCAACACGGGCGGCAGGGGTAACACTGAAGCTTTCTTT.

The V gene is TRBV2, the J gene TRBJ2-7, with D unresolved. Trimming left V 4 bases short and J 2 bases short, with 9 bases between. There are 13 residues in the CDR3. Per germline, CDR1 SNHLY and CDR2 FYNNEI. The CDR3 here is CASSGVRAYEQYF. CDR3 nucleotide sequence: TGTGCCAGCAGTGGAGTCAGAGCCTACGAGCAGTACTTC.

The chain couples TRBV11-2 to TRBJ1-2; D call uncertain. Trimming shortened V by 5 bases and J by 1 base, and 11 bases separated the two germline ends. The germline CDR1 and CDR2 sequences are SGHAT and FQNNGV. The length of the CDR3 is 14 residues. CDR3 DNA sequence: TGTGCCAGCAGCCGCCTGACGGGTAACTATGGCTACACCTTC. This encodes CASSRLTGNYGYTF.

CDR3 coding DNA: TGCGCCAGCAGCTTGGGGGAGTATGGGTCCGGGGAGCTGTTTTTT. Its protein product is CASSLGEYGSGELFF. The chain recombines TRBV5-1 with TRBJ2-2; D is perhaps TRBD2 (5 bases). The V gene lost 0 bases and the J gene lost 6 bases, with 12 bases spanning the gap. This CDR3 comprises 15 residues. CDR1 is SGHRS, CDR2 YFSETQ, per germline.

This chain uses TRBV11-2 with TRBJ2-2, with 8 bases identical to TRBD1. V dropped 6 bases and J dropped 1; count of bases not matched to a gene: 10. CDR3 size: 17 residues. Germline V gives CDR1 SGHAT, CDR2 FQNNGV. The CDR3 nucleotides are TGTGCCAGCAGGCGCGATTTACAGGGGGGGAACACCGGGGAGCTGTTTTTT. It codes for CASRRDLQGGNTGELFF.

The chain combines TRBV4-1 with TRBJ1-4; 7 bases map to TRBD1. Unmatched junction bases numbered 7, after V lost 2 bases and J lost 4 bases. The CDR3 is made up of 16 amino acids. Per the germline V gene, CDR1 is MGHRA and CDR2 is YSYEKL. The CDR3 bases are TGCGCCAGCAGCCAAACGCCGGGACAGATTAATGAAAAACTGTTTTTT. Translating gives CASSQTPGQINEKLFF.

CDR3 coding DNA: TGTGCCAGCAGTTACGGCCGGAGCTCTGGAAACACCATATATTTT. This encodes CASSYGRSSGNTIYF. The chain employs TRBV6-5 and TRBJ1-3; D gene unclear. This CDR3 spans 15 amino acids. From germline, CDR1 is MNHEY and CDR2 SVGAGI. Trimming removed 2 bases at V and 0 bases at J, with 8 bases between.

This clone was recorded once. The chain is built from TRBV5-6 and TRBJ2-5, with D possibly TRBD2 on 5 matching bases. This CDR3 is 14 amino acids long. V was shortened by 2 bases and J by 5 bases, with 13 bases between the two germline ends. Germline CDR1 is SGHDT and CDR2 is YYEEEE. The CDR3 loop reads CASSFGLASETQYF. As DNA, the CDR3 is TGTGCCAGCAGCTTTGGGCTAGCCTCCGAGACCCAGTACTTC.

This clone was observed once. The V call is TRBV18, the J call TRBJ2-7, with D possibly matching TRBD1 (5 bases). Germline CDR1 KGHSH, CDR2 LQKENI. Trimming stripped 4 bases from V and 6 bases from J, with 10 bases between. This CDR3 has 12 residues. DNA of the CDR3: TGTGCCAGCTCACTGGACATAGCCGAGCAGTACTTC. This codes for CASSLDIAEQYF.

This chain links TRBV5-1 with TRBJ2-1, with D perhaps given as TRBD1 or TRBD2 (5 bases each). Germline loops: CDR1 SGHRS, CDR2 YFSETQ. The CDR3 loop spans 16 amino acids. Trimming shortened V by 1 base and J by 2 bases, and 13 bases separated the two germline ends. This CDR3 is CASSLWVGATYNEQFF. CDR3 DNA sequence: TGCGCCAGCAGCTTGTGGGTCGGGGCAACCTACAATGAGCAGTTCTTC.

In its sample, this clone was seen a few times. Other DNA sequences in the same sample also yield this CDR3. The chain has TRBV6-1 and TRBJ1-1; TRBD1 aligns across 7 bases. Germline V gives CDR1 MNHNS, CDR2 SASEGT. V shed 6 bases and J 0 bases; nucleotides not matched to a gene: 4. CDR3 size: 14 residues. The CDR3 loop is CASSWTGMNTEAFF. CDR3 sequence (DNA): TGTGCCAGCAGCTGGACAGGCATGAACACTGAAGCTTTCTTT.

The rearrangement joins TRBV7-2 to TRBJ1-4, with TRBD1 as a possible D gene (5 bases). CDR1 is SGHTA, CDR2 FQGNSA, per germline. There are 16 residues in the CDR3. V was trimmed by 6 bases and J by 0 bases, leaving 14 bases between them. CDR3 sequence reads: CASSPGQGTTNEKLFF. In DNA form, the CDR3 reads TGTGCCAGCAGTCCCGGGCAGGGAACAACTAATGAAAAACTGTTTTTT.

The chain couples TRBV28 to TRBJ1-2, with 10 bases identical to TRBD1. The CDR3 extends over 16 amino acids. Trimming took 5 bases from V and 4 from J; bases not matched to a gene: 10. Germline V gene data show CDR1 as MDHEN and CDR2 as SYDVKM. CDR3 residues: CASSLPPGQGSYGYTF. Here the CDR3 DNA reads TGTGCCAGCAGTCTGCCCCCGGGACAGGGGAGCTATGGCTACACCTTC.

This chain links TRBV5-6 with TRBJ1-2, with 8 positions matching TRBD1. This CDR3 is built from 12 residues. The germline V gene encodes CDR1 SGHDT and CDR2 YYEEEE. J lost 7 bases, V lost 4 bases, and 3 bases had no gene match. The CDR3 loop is CASSPTGAGYTF. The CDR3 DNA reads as TGTGCCAGCAGCCCGACAGGGGCTGGCTACACCTTC.

The DNA for the CDR3 is TGCGCCAGCAGCTTAGATGCAACTAATGAAAAACTGTTTTTT. Residues: CASSLDATNEKLFF. The chain combines TRBV4-3 with TRBJ1-4; D is undetermined. This CDR3 has 14 residues. The V gene's germline CDR1 is LGHNA and CDR2 YSLEER. The V gene lost 5 bases and the J gene lost 0 bases, with 7 bases spanning the gap.

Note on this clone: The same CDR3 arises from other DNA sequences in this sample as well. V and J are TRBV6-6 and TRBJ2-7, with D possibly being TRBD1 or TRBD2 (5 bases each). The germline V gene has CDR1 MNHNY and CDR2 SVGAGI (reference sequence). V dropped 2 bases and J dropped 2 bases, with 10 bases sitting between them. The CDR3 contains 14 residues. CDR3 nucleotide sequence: TGTGCCAGCAGTTACGGGGACCGCACCTACGAGCAGTACTTC. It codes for CASSYGDRTYEQYF.

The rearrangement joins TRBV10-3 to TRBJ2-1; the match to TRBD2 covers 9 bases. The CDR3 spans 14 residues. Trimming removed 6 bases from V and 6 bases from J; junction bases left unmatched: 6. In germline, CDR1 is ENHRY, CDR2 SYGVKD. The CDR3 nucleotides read TGTGCCATCAGGGCGGGAGGGCCGGCCAATGAGCAGTTCTTC. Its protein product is CAIRAGGPANEQFF.